What follows are 32 T cell receptor beta chains derived from one specimen sequenced in a study of PD-1 blockade in classical Hodgkin lymphoma. The patients all showed relapse after autologous stem cell transplantation, while their brentuximab vedotin exposure varied. Using immunoSEQ multiplex PCR, the repertoire was profiled, and TCRdb retains in-frame clones only, with some absent. Of more than 35,000 clones listed, just over 85% are singletons. Here the sequenced sample was peripheral blood mononuclear cells (PBMCs), taken before the second cycle of nivolumab. The origin of the receptors is a human donor with classical Hodgkin lymphoma.

The rearrangement uses TRBV30 and TRBJ1-5, with no clear D. The V and J ends lost 3 bases and 0 bases respectively, with 15 bases between them. The length of the CDR3 is 16 residues. Germline CDR1 is GTSNPN and CDR2 is SVGIG (reference sequence). CDR3 region: CAWSPGRRNSNQPQHF. CDR3 bases: TGTGCCTGGAGCCCCGGACGGAGAAATAGCAATCAGCCCCAGCATTTT.

V and J are TRBV4-1 and TRBJ2-1; D ambiguous. The CDR3 spans 13 residues. V was clipped by 4 bases and J by 8 bases, with 12 bases between them. Germline CDR1 is MGHRA and CDR2 is YSYEKL. The CDR3 reads CASSPSLVYEQFF. In DNA form, the CDR3 reads TGCGCCAGCAGCCCTTCGCTAGTCTATGAGCAGTTCTTC.

This clone appeared a single time. V usage is TRBV7-6 and J usage is TRBJ2-7; a possible D gene is TRBD1 (5 bases). V dropped 3 bases and J dropped 2 bases, with 8 bases sitting between them. Germline V gene lookup returns CDR1 SGHVS and CDR2 FNYEAQ. The CDR3 length is 13 residues. This CDR3 is CASSFLTAYEQYF. Here the CDR3 DNA reads TGTGCCAGCAGCTTTCTGACAGCCTACGAGCAGTACTTC. The full variable domain, completed using reference TRBV7-6 and TRBJ2-7, is GAGVSQSPRYKVTKRGQDVALRCDPISGHVSLYWYRQALGQGPEFLTYFNYEAQQDKSGLPNDRFSAERPEGSISTLTIQRTEQRDSAMYRCASSFLTAYEQYFGPGTRLTVT.

The V and J genes are TRBV6-6 and TRBJ2-3; D is undetermined. Germline V lookup: CDR1 MNHNY, CDR2 SVGAGI (reference sequence). The CDR3 runs to 15 residues. The V end lost 7 bases, the J end lost 1 base, and 15 bases lay between the germline ends. CDR3 loop: CASIDLRAGTDTQYF. DNA of the CDR3: TGTGCCAGCATCGACCTCCGGGCGGGCACAGATACGCAGTATTTT.

The rearrangement joins TRBV9 to TRBJ2-2; 9 bases align to TRBD2. Unmatched junction bases numbered 7, after V lost 7 bases and J lost 6 bases. Looked up from germline, CDR1 is SGDLS and CDR2 is YYNGEE. The CDR3 sequence is 14 residues long. The CDR3 sequence: CASSTGLASGELFF. In nucleotides, the CDR3 is TGTGCCAGCTCCACGGGACTAGCTTCCGGGGAGCTGTTTTTT.

The genes are TRBV4-1 and TRBJ1-2; the D is unclear. This CDR3 has 13 residues. Per the germline V gene, CDR1 is MGHRA and CDR2 is YSYEKL. The V gene lost 3 bases and the J gene lost 6 bases, with 11 bases spanning the gap. The CDR3 coding sequence is TGCGCCAGCAGCCAGAAAGGTGGAGATGGCTACACCTTC. The encoded protein is CASSQKGGDGYTF.

This clone was recorded once. This rearrangement joins TRBV6-1 to TRBJ1-5, with D perhaps TRBD1 (5 bases). Germline assignment: CDR1 MNHNS and CDR2 SASEGT. CDR3 length equals 16 residues. The V end lost 0 bases, the J end lost 5 bases, and 14 bases lay between the germline ends. The CDR3 here is CASSEAWTRLYQPQHF. CDR3 nucleotide sequence: TGTGCCAGCAGTGAAGCGTGGACAAGGCTTTATCAGCCCCAGCATTTT.

This chain links TRBV6-1 with TRBJ1-5, with 9 nucleotides matching TRBD1. The CDR3 length is 15 residues. Unmatched junction bases numbered 10, after V lost 8 bases and J lost 5 bases. Germline loops: CDR1 MNHNS, CDR2 SASEGT. Written as DNA, the CDR3 is TGTGCCAGCTATCCCGGGACAGGGACACATCAGCCCCAGCATTTT. This codes for CASYPGTGTHQPQHF.

The J gene is TRBJ1-2, the V gene TRBV27; 10 bases map to TRBD1. CDR1 and CDR2 from the germline V gene are MNHEY and SMNVEV (reference sequence). Trimming removed 2 bases from V and 8 bases from J; junction bases left unmatched: 5. The length of the CDR3 is 14 residues. The CDR3 is CASSLLGTGVGYTF. The CDR3 coding sequence is TGTGCCAGCAGTTTACTGGGGACAGGGGTGGGCTACACCTTC.

The V and J genes are TRBV6-6 and TRBJ2-7, with 8 nucleotides matching TRBD1. Germline V gives CDR1 MNHNY, CDR2 SVGAGI (reference sequence). Trimming removed 5 bases from V and 5 bases from J; junction bases left unmatched: 14. The CDR3 has 16 amino acids. The CDR3 coding sequence is TGTGCCAGCAGTCGGAATCCGGGACAGGTTTCTCACGAGCAGTACTTC. Translated, it gives CASSRNPGQVSHEQYF.

V is TRBV4-1 and J is TRBJ2-7, with 7 bases matching TRBD2. V lost 1 base, J lost 0 bases, and 12 bases stayed unmatched. CDR3 length: 18 residues. Germline V CDR1 and CDR2: MGHRA, YSYEKL. The CDR3 coding sequence is TGCGCCAGCAGCCAAGTGGTTCAGCGGGAAAAATACTCCTACGAGCAGTACTTC. Amino acids: CASSQVVQREKYSYEQYF.

V and J are TRBV10-1 and TRBJ2-3; possible D gene TRBD1, 6 bases. The CDR3 totals 16 residues. Germline assignment: CDR1 WNHNN and CDR2 SYGVQD (reference sequence). V was pared by 2 bases and J by 3 bases, with 15 bases between. This CDR3 reads CASSERLGAHTDTQYF. In DNA, the CDR3 is TGCGCCAGCAGTGAGAGGCTGGGGGCGCATACAGATACGCAGTATTTT.

This chain connects TRBV7-6 to TRBJ2-3; a weak D match, TRBD2 (5 bases). This CDR3 is 16 amino acids long. Per the germline V gene, CDR1 is SGHVS and CDR2 is FNYEAQ. The V gene lost 5 bases and the J gene lost 1 base, with 16 bases spanning the gap. CDR3 sequence: CASSPRRNGGTDTQYF. The CDR3 region has the DNA TGTGCCAGCAGCCCCCGACGGAACGGGGGCACAGATACGCAGTATTTT.

The chain employs TRBV5-6 and TRBJ1-6, with D tentatively TRBD1 (5 bases). This CDR3 contains 14 residues. Germline loops: CDR1 SGHDT, CDR2 YYEEEE. Trimming took 6 bases from V and 12 from J, leaving 19 bases between them. CDR3 in amino acids: CASIIKGRSLPLHF. The CDR3 DNA reads as TGTGCCAGCATCATAAAGGGACGCAGTTTACCCCTCCACTTT.

The chain employs TRBV6-5 and TRBJ2-7; D is uncertain. Looked up from germline, CDR1 is MNHEY and CDR2 is SVGAGI. With 5 bases removed from V and 3 bases from J, the gap between germline ends came to 17 bases. The CDR3 sequence is 15 residues long. CDR3 sequence: CASSARMKVRYEQYF. In DNA form, the CDR3 reads TGTGCCAGCAGTGCCCGGATGAAGGTACGCTACGAGCAGTACTTC.

The rearrangement joins TRBV5-4 to TRBJ2-1, with 10 bases lining up with TRBD2. J was trimmed by 9 bases and V by 4 bases; bases with no gene match: 13. Germline V gives CDR1 SGHNT, CDR2 YYREEE (reference sequence). This CDR3 is built from 16 residues. The CDR3 region is CASSPTSGAGGSEQFF. CDR3 sequence (DNA): TGTGCCAGCAGCCCAACTAGCGGGGCCGGGGGCAGTGAGCAGTTCTTC.

The chain's CDR3 is CASSDPQLRHEQFF. CDR3 in DNA: TGTGCCAGCAGTGATCCGCAACTAAGACATGAGCAGTTCTTC. This chain uses TRBV6-1 with TRBJ2-1; D is uncertain. From germline, CDR1 is MNHNS and CDR2 SASEGT. CDR3 length equals 14 residues. The germline V and J ends were trimmed by 3 bases and 8 bases, with 14 bases remaining between them.

The chain joins TRBV19 to TRBJ1-5; D ambiguous. Germline loops: CDR1 LNHDA, CDR2 SQIVND (reference sequence). The CDR3 spans 13 residues. V was shortened by 4 bases and J by 10 bases, with 14 bases between the two germline ends. The CDR3 loop is CASSSTFIIPQHF. CDR3 sequence (DNA): TGTGCCAGTAGTAGCACGTTTATCATACCCCAGCATTTT.

CDR3 protein: CASSLAAGHEQYF. DNA of the CDR3: TGTGCCAGCAGCTTAGCCGCGGGCCACGAGCAGTACTTC. The chain joins TRBV7-8 to TRBJ2-7; D is possibly TRBD2 (5 bases). This CDR3 comprises 13 residues. V was trimmed by 0 bases and J by 5 bases, leaving 8 bases between them. Germline CDR1 is SGHVS and CDR2 is FQNEAQ.

The chain carries TRBV30 and TRBJ1-5; the match to TRBD1 covers 9 bases. This CDR3 has 15 residues. Trimming took 4 bases from V and 3 from J; bases not matched to a gene: 7. Germline V gene sequence: CDR1 GTSNPN, CDR2 SVGIG (reference sequence). DNA for the CDR3: TGTGCCTGGAATCTACAGGGGGCATACAATCAGCCCCAGCATTTT. Encoded protein: CAWNLQGAYNQPQHF.

Regarding this clone: The junction departs from the called germline gene at one end, perhaps through a read error. V is TRBV7-8 and J is TRBJ1-4; D gene uncertain. CDR3 length: 12 amino acids. Germline loops: CDR1 SGHVS, CDR2 FQNEAQ. The CDR3 bases are TGTGCCAGCAGCTCCACTAAAGAAAAACTGTTTTTT. Translating it yields CASSSTKEKLFF.

The J gene is TRBJ2-2, the V gene TRBV6-5, with 7 bases aligning to TRBD2. The ends lost 2 bases at V and 4 bases at J; junction bases unmatched: 7. The CDR3 runs 16 residues. In germline, CDR1 is MNHEY, CDR2 SVGAGI. This CDR3 reads CASSYPPGRPTGELFF. As DNA, the CDR3 is TGTGCCAGCAGTTACCCCCCCGGGAGGCCCACCGGGGAGCTGTTTTTT.

The genes are TRBV11-2 and TRBJ1-1; D not certain. The length of the CDR3 is 15 residues. V was trimmed by 0 bases and J by 3 bases, leaving 11 bases between them. Germline loops: CDR1 SGHAT, CDR2 FQNNGV. The CDR3 DNA reads TGTGCCAGCAGCTTAGATCCATCTGGCGACACTGAAGCTTTCTTT. Residues: CASSLDPSGDTEAFF. The full variable domain, with the rest looked up from reference TRBV11-2 and TRBJ1-1, is EAGVAQSPRYKIIEKRQSVAFWCNPISGHATLYWYQQILGQGPKLLIQFQNNGVVDDSQLPKDRFSAERLKGVDSTLKIQPAKLEDSAVYLCASSLDPSGDTEAFFGQGTRLTVV.

This chain connects TRBV19 to TRBJ2-2, with D perhaps matching TRBD2 (6 bases). Germline V CDR1 and CDR2: LNHDA, SQIVND (reference sequence). This CDR3 is built from 14 residues. V was pared by 3 bases and J by 7 bases, with 12 bases between. The CDR3 reads CASSIAGTGGELFF. The CDR3 nucleotides are TGTGCCAGTAGTATCGCGGGAACGGGCGGGGAGCTGTTTTTT.

V and J are TRBV5-1 and TRBJ2-7; 10 bases align to TRBD2. CDR3 length equals 15 residues. After removal of 1 base from V and 6 bases from J, the junction contained 7 bases not matched to a gene. Germline-derived CDR1 and CDR2 are SGHRS and YFSETQ. The CDR3, as DNA: TGCGCCAGCAGCTTGCTCTCTAGCGGGAGTATCGAGCAGTACTTC. Its translation: CASSLLSSGSIEQYF.

The chain links TRBV18 to TRBJ1-4; D is undetermined. The CDR3 contains 16 residues. From germline, CDR1 is KGHSH and CDR2 LQKENI. V dropped 0 bases and J dropped 8 bases, with 16 bases sitting between them. The CDR3 DNA is TGTGCCAGCTCACCACCGGAGGCCGCCGGCGGGGAAAAACTGTTTTTT. It codes for CASSPPEAAGGEKLFF.

This clone was recorded a few times. V gene TRBV4-2 combines with J gene TRBJ1-3; tentatively, D is TRBD1 (5 bases). The CDR3 is made up of 16 amino acids. CDR1 and CDR2 from the germline V gene are LGHNA and YNFKEQ. V was trimmed by 4 bases and J by 0 bases, leaving 13 bases between them. The CDR3 here is CASSPYGGISGNTIYF. In DNA form, the CDR3 reads TGTGCCAGCAGCCCATACGGGGGGATCTCTGGAAACACCATATATTTT.

The V call is TRBV18, the J call TRBJ2-3; D may be TRBD2 (7 bases). Trimming pared 5 bases from V and 6 bases from J, leaving 18 bases between. Germline V gives CDR1 KGHSH, CDR2 LQKENI. The CDR3 is made up of 15 amino acids. The CDR3 sequence: CASSAGASGADTQYF. CDR3 nucleotides: TGTGCCAGCTCAGCGGGGGCCTCAGGAGCGGATACGCAGTATTTT.

This chain links TRBV4-1 with TRBJ2-1; a possible D gene is TRBD2 (8 bases). Trimming shortened V by 7 bases and J by 1 base, and 20 bases separated the two germline ends. The length of the CDR3 is 17 residues. The germline V gene encodes CDR1 MGHRA and CDR2 YSYEKL. The CDR3 spells CASKGLGGLSSYNEQFF. In nucleotides, the CDR3 is TGCGCCAGCAAGGGACTAGGGGGCCTCTCATCCTACAATGAGCAGTTCTTC.

The gene calls are TRBV4-1 and TRBJ2-5; D is unresolved. CDR3 length: 17 residues. Trimming removed 0 bases at V and 6 bases at J, with 20 bases between. CDR1 MGHRA and CDR2 YSYEKL come from the germline V gene. The CDR3 coding sequence is TGCGCCAGCAGCCAAGACGTACACTCCTCCCCCGCGAAGACCCAGTACTTC. This sequence encodes CASSQDVHSSPAKTQYF.

The V call is TRBV19, the J call TRBJ2-5, with 13 bases that match TRBD2. The V segment lost 9 bases and the J segment 4 bases; nucleotides outside the gene matches: 2. Germline V gene sequence: CDR1 LNHDA, CDR2 SQIVND (reference sequence). The CDR3 consists of 13 residues. The CDR3 coding sequence is TGTGCCAGCCGGACTAGCGGGAGAGAGACCCAGTACTTC. Translated, it gives CASRTSGRETQYF. The full variable domain, completed using reference TRBV19 and TRBJ2-5, is DGGITQSPKYLFRKEGQNVTLSCEQNLNHDAMYWYRQDPGQGLRLIYYSQIVNDFQKGDIAEGYSVSREKKESFPLTVTSAQKNPTAFYLCASRTSGRETQYFGPGTRLLVL.

A few counts support this clone. CDR3 sequence reads: CASSPRTGLLEQYF. The CDR3, as DNA: TGTGCCAGCAGTCCCCGAACAGGACTCCTCGAGCAGTACTTC. This chain joins TRBV27 and TRBJ2-7, with D perhaps being TRBD1 or TRBD2 (5 bases each). Trimming took off 5 bases at V and 6 bases at J, with 17 bases between the two ends. The CDR3 loop spans 14 amino acids. Germline assignment: CDR1 MNHEY and CDR2 SMNVEV (reference sequence).